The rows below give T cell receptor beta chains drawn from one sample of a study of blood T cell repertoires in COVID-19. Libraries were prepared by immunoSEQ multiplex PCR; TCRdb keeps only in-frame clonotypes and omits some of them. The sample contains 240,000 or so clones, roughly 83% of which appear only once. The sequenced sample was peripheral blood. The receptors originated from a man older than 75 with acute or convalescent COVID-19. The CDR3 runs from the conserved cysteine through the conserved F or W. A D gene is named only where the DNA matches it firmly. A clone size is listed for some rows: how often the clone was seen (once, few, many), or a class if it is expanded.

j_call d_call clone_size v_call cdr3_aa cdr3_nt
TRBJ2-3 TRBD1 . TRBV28 CASSPGQGGTDTQYF TGTGCCAGCAGCCCGGGACAGGGGGGAACAGATACGCAGTATTTT
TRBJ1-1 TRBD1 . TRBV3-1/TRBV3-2 CASSLGQGRTEAFF TGTGCCAGCAGCCTTGGACAGGGGAGGACTGAAGCTTTCTTT
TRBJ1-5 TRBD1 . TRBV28 CASSLGTGGVSNQPQHF TGTGCCAGCAGTTTAGGGACAGGGGGGGTGAGCAATCAGCCCCAGCATTTT
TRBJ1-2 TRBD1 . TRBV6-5 CASSSPTGGGGYTF TGTGCCAGCAGTTCCCCAACAGGGGGGGGTGGCTACACCTTC
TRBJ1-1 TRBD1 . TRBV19 CASSKGTGDTEAFF TGTGCCAGTAGTAAGGGGACAGGGGACACTGAAGCTTTCTTT
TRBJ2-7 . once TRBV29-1 CSVESGSYEQYF TGCAGCGTTGAGTCGGGGAGTTACGAGCAGTACTTC
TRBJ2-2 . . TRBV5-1 CASSRVRQLTSELFF TGCGCCAGCAGTCGTGTCCGACAGCTAACTTCGGAGCTGTTTTTT
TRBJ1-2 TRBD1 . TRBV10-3 CAIGEDRTYGYTF TGTGCCATCGGAGAGGACAGGACCTATGGCTACACCTTC
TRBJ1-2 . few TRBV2 CASSALDNYGYTF TGTGCCAGCAGCGCCCTAGACAACTATGGCTACACCTTC
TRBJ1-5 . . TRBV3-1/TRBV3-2 CASGRGNQPQHF TGTGCCAGCGGGCGGGGCAATCAGCCCCAGCATTTT
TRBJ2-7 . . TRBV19 CASRSGTYYEQYF TGTGCCAGTAGGAGTGGGACATACTACGAGCAGTACTTC
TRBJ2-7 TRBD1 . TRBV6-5 CASSLGTGWHEQYF TGTGCCAGCAGTCTCGGGACAGGGTGGCACGAGCAGTACTTC
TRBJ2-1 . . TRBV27 CASSSPLYNEQFF TGTGCCAGCAGTAGCCCGCTCTACAATGAGCAGTTCTTC
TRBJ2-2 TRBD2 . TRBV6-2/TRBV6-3 CASSFRLGQRGETGELFF TGTGCCAGCAGTTTCCGACTAGGGCAGCGGGGAGAGACCGGGGAGCTGTTTTTT
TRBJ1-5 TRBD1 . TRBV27 CASSMGQGGSQPQHF TGTGCCAGCAGTATGGGACAGGGGGGAAGTCAGCCCCAGCATTTT
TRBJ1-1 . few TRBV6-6 CASSYSDRTEAFF TGTGCCAGCAGTTACTCGGACAGAACTGAAGCTTTCTTT
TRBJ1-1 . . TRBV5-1 CASSLAGERAEAFF TGCGCCAGCAGCTTGGCAGGGGAAAGGGCTGAAGCTTTCTTT
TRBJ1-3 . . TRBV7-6 CASSSLEDSPISGNTIYF TGTGCCAGCAGCTCCCTCGAGGACAGTCCTATCTCTGGAAACACCATATATTTT
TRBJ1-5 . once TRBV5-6 CASTFRGALVQPQHF TGTGCCAGTACATTCCGGGGGGCACTGGTCCAGCCCCAGCATTTT
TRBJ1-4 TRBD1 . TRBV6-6 CASTRQGSGEKLFF TGTGCCAGCACAAGACAGGGATCGGGTGAAAAACTGTTTTTT
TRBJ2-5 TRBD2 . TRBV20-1 CSASFGGKETQYF TGCAGTGCTAGTTTCGGGGGGAAAGAGACCCAGTACTTC
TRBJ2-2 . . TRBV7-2 CASSLASLGAGELFF TGTGCCAGCAGCTTAGCCTCTCTCGGAGCCGGGGAGCTGTTTTTT
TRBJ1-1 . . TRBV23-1 CASSPPEGNTEAFF TGCGCCAGCAGTCCCCCAGAGGGGAACACTGAAGCTTTCTTT
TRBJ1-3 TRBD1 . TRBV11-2 CASSLSGQAMGNTIYF TGTGCCAGCAGCTTATCCGGACAGGCGATGGGAAACACCATATATTTT
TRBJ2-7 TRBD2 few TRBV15 CATSRDGGRLAGVEQYF TGTGCCACCAGCAGAGATGGAGGTAGACTAGCGGGAGTCGAGCAGTACTTC
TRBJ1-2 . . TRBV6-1 CASSQTDHYGYTF TGTGCCAGCAGCCAGACAGACCACTATGGCTACACCTTC
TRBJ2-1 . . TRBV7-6 CASSLSGVTNNEQFF TGTGCCAGCAGCTTGTCGGGAGTTACTAACAATGAGCAGTTCTTC
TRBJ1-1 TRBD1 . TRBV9 CASSSGTGPTEAFF TGTGCCAGCAGTTCCGGGACAGGGCCCACTGAAGCTTTCTTT
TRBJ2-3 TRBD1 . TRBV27 CASSSRDRGKPDTQYF TGTGCCAGCAGTTCGCGGGACAGGGGGAAGCCAGATACGCAGTATTTT
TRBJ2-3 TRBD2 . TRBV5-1 CASSLNGGSVADTQYF TGCGCCAGCAGCTTGAACGGCGGGAGTGTCGCAGATACGCAGTATTTT
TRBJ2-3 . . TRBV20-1 CSASPLTAGGTDTQYF TGCAGTGCTAGTCCTCTGACTGCGGGTGGCACAGATACGCAGTATTTT
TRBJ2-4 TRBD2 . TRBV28 CASSFAGGSKNIQYF TGTGCCAGCAGTTTTGCGGGGGGGTCCAAAAACATTCAGTACTTC
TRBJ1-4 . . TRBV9 CASSPTGTTNEKLFF TGTGCCAGCAGCCCGACGGGAACGACTAATGAAAAACTGTTTTTT
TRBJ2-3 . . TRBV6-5 CASSSRDSARQYF TGTGCCAGCAGTTCCCGGGATTCCGCTAGGCAGTATTTT
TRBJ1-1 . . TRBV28 CASSLEVLGSTEAFF TGTGCCAGCAGTTTGGAGGTGCTGGGGAGCACTGAAGCTTTCTTT
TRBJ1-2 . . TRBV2 CASSGQLYGYTF TGTGCCAGCAGTGGACAGCTTTATGGCTACACCTTC
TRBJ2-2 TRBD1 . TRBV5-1 CASSLLGQDTGELFF TGCGCCAGCAGTTTACTGGGACAGGACACCGGGGAGCTGTTTTTT
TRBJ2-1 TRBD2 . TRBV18 CASSPTVVAGGLEQFF TGTGCCAGCTCACCAACGGTAGTAGCGGGAGGGCTGGAGCAGTTCTTC
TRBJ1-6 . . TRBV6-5 CASRGQMNSPLHF TGTGCCAGCAGAGGACAGATGAATTCACCCCTCCACTTT
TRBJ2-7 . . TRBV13 CASSFPGVRPNEQYF TGTGCCAGCAGCTTCCCAGGGGTTCGCCCCAACGAGCAGTACTTC
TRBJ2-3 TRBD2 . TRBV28 CASSLGGRADTQYF TGTGCCAGCAGTTTAGGGGGGAGGGCAGATACGCAGTATTTT
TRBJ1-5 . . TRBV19 CASEDRRNQPQHF TGTGCCAGTGAAGACAGACGCAATCAGCCCCAGCATTTT
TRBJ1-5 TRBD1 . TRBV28 CASSFLRTGNRQPQHF TGTGCCAGCAGTTTCCTCAGGACAGGGAATAGACAGCCCCAGCATTTT
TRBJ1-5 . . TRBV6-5 CASRLQGNQPQHF TGTGCCAGCAGGCTACAGGGAAATCAGCCCCAGCATTTT